One and the same sample provided the 21 T cell receptor beta chains below, sequenced in a study of shared clonotypes between healthy human individuals. Libraries were prepared by immunoSEQ multiplex PCR; TCRdb keeps only in-frame clonotypes and omits some of them. The repertoire has approximately 350,000 clones, 74% of them found once; the top ten carry 10%. Sequencing used memory CD4+ T cells sorted from blood. Regarding subset: CD45RA-negative fraction. These TCRs come from a man aged 25 to 40 in good health.

This chain joins TRBV7-9 and TRBJ1-2, with D hard to call. The CDR3 runs 12 residues. Germline loops: CDR1 SEHNR, CDR2 FQNEAQ (reference sequence). V lost 2 bases, J lost 8 bases, and 9 bases lay in between. The CDR3 bases are TGTGCCAGCAGCTTAACGGGAGAAGGCTACACCTTC. Translated: CASSLTGEGYTF.

The rearrangement links TRBV28 to TRBJ1-2; 7 bases line up with TRBD1. The CDR3 is 14 residues long. The V segment lost 3 bases and the J segment 4 bases; nucleotides outside the gene matches: 5. Germline lookup yields CDR1 MDHEN and CDR2 SYDVKM. In DNA, the CDR3 is TGTGCCAGCAGTTTGGGACAGTCCCTCTATGGCTACACCTTC. This translates into CASSLGQSLYGYTF.

This clone was detected ten times or more. The rearrangement links TRBV28 to TRBJ2-3; D is possibly TRBD1 (6 bases). Deletions cut 5 bases from V and 0 bases from J, with 12 bases between. The CDR3 spans 15 residues. Per the germline V gene, CDR1 is MDHEN and CDR2 is SYDVKM. CDR3 DNA: TGTGCCAGCAGTCGGGACAAGCCTAGCACAGATACGCAGTATTTT. Protein product: CASSRDKPSTDTQYF.

The chain links TRBV28 to TRBJ1-5; weak D call: TRBD1 (6 bases). CDR1 and CDR2 from the germline V gene are MDHEN and SYDVKM. Trimming took off 4 bases at V and 4 bases at J, with 26 bases between the two ends. This CDR3 comprises 19 residues. This CDR3 is CASSSPFEGGGPPNQPQHF. CDR3 bases: TGTGCCAGCAGTTCCCCATTTGAAGGGGGGGGCCCTCCAAATCAGCCCCAGCATTTT. Combining the CDR3 with reference TRBV28 and TRBJ1-5 gives the whole variable domain DVKVTQSSRYLVKRTGEKVFLECVQDMDHENMFWYRQDPGLGLRLIYFSYDVKMKEKGDIPEGYSVSREKKERFSLILESASTNQTSMYLCASSSPFEGGGPPNQPQHFGDGTRLSIL.

This clone was seen a single time. The rearrangement joins TRBV2 to TRBJ1-1; D may be TRBD1 (5 bases). The CDR3 covers 16 residues. Germline V gene lookup returns CDR1 SNHLY and CDR2 FYNNEI. V was pared by 4 bases and J by 2 bases, with 17 bases between. The CDR3 reads CASSGGLGRLNTEAFF. The CDR3 nucleotides are TGTGCCAGCAGTGGAGGGTTGGGACGGCTAAACACTGAAGCTTTCTTT.

V is TRBV11-3 and J is TRBJ2-7; possible D gene TRBD1, 6 bases. Trimming removed 3 bases at V and 0 bases at J, with 9 bases between. The CDR3 length is 14 residues. CDR1 and CDR2 from the germline V gene are SGHNT and YENEEA. CDR3 DNA sequence: TGTGCCAGCAGCTTGTACAGGGACTCCTACGAGCAGTACTTC. It codes for CASSLYRDSYEQYF.

This chain connects TRBV19 to TRBJ1-1, with D uncertain. Germline V gene sequence: CDR1 LNHDA, CDR2 SQIVND (reference sequence). This CDR3 contains 13 residues. V dropped 5 bases and J dropped 5 bases, with 12 bases sitting between them. The CDR3 bases are TGTGCCAGTAGTGCAACCCGGGGTACTGAAGCTTTCTTT. Its protein product is CASSATRGTEAFF.

In its sample, this clone was seen once. The chain recombines TRBV7-9 with TRBJ1-2; weak D call: TRBD1 (6 bases). Germline V CDR1 and CDR2: SEHNR, FQNEAQ (reference sequence). Trimming removed 7 bases at V and 2 bases at J, with 8 bases between. The CDR3 has 12 residues. For the CDR3, the DNA is TGTGCCAGCACCGGACAGAACTATGGCTACACCTTC. This gives the protein CASTGQNYGYTF. The full variable domain, rest sourced from reference TRBV7-9 and TRBJ1-2, is DTGVSQNPRHKITKRGQNVTFRCDPISEHNRLYWYRQTLGQGPEFLTYFQNEAQLEKSRLLSDRFSAERPKGSFSTLEIQRTEQGDSAMYLCASTGQNYGYTFGSGTRLTVV.

The V call is TRBV11-2, the J call TRBJ2-7; unclear D gene. The CDR3 has 15 amino acids. Trimming cost V 3 bases and J 3 bases, with 15 bases left between them. Germline loops: CDR1 SGHAT, CDR2 FQNNGV. As DNA, the CDR3 is TGTGCCAGCAGCTTGCGCGCAGGAACAAACTACGAGCAGTACTTC. As protein: CASSLRAGTNYEQYF.

This clone has just a few counts. The J gene is TRBJ2-7, the V gene TRBV10-1, with TRBD2 matching over 8 bases. Trimming removed 2 bases from V and 0 bases from J; junction bases left unmatched: 0. Germline CDR1 and CDR2: WNHNN and SYGVQD (reference sequence). This CDR3 spans 14 amino acids. CDR3: CASSESGSSYEQYF. The CDR3 DNA reads as TGCGCCAGCAGTGAGAGCGGGAGCTCCTACGAGCAGTACTTC.

The V call is TRBV28, the J call TRBJ2-7, with 8 positions matching TRBD2. The CDR3 totals 15 residues. Per germline, CDR1 MDHEN and CDR2 SYDVKM. The trim removed 1 base at V and 5 bases at J, leaving 7 bases unmatched. The CDR3 bases are TGTGCCAGCAGTTTATACAGCGGGAGCCCCCACGAGCAGTACTTC. It specifies CASSLYSGSPHEQYF.

This chain links TRBV4-1 with TRBJ1-2, with unresolved D. Trimming pared 2 bases from V and 7 bases from J, leaving 11 bases between. Germline values: CDR1 MGHRA, CDR2 YSYEKL. The CDR3 has 13 amino acids. The CDR3 sequence: CASSQSRTAGYTF. For the CDR3, the DNA is TGCGCCAGCAGCCAATCGCGCACCGCTGGCTACACCTTC.

A note on this clone: Other DNA sequences in the same sample also yield this CDR3. The chain joins TRBV5-1 to TRBJ1-3; D call uncertain. The germline CDR1 and CDR2 sequences are SGHRS and YFSETQ. The CDR3 extends over 16 amino acids. Trimming cost V 0 bases and J 3 bases, with 13 bases left between them. CDR3: CASSLAEGAFGNTIYF. The CDR3 DNA reads as TGCGCCAGCAGCTTGGCCGAGGGTGCGTTTGGAAACACCATATATTTT.

This clone was counted a single time. Additional DNA sequences in this sample encode the identical CDR3. The chain uses TRBV7-3 and TRBJ2-1; no clear D. CDR1 and CDR2 (germline): SGHTA, FQGTGA. Trimming left V 3 bases short and J 9 bases short, with 9 bases between. This CDR3 is 12 amino acids long. DNA for the CDR3: TGTGCCAGCAGCTTGAGTCGAGGTGAGCAGTTCTTC. It is translated as CASSLSRGEQFF.

The chain joins TRBV2 to TRBJ1-5; D is ambiguous. This CDR3 has 12 residues. V gave up 6 bases and J gave up 2 bases, with 5 bases separating them. Looked up from germline, CDR1 is SNHLY and CDR2 is FYNNEI. In nucleotides, the CDR3 is TGTGCCAGCAGGGACGGCAATCAGCCCCAGCATTTT. This sequence encodes CASRDGNQPQHF.

The V gene is TRBV6-5, the J gene TRBJ1-4, with D unclear. Germline CDR1 MNHEY, CDR2 SVGAGI. The CDR3 sequence is 15 residues long. V was trimmed by 5 bases and J by 5 bases, leaving 15 bases between them. CDR3 in amino acids: CASSRKALLNEKLFF. In DNA form, the CDR3 reads TGTGCCAGCAGTCGCAAGGCACTTTTAAATGAAAAACTGTTTTTT.

Of note for this clone: Within the sample, other DNA sequences also encode this same CDR3. V usage is TRBV10-3 and J usage is TRBJ2-7; no clear D gene. Germline assignment: CDR1 ENHRY and CDR2 SYGVKD. This CDR3 is built from 12 residues. V was pared by 2 bases and J by 4 bases, with 6 bases between. The CDR3: CAISEVVYEQYF. The CDR3 DNA is TGTGCCATCAGTGAGGTCGTATACGAGCAGTACTTC.

This clone was counted between two and nine times. The chain couples TRBV7-2 to TRBJ2-5; 9 bases line up with TRBD2. V shed 1 base and J 4 bases; nucleotides not matched to a gene: 10. Germline values: CDR1 SGHTA, CDR2 FQGNSA. The CDR3 is made up of 17 amino acids. The CDR3 DNA reads TGTGCCAGCAGCTTAGGACGCGGGAGGGCCTCACGAGAGACCCAGTACTTC. It specifies CASSLGRGRASRETQYF.

This rearrangement joins TRBV11-2 to TRBJ2-5; possibly TRBD2 for D (6 bases). V lost 5 bases to trimming and J lost 6 bases, with 16 bases between them. This CDR3 has 14 residues. CDR1 and CDR2 from the germline V gene are SGHAT and FQNNGV. DNA for the CDR3: TGTGCCAGCAGCCTAATGGGAGGAGCGAAGACCCAGTACTTC. Translated, it gives CASSLMGGAKTQYF.

Notes on this clone: The sample holds other DNA sequences that translate to the same CDR3. V gene TRBV28 combines with J gene TRBJ1-1; TRBD1 matches 7 bases. Germline V gene sequence: CDR1 MDHEN, CDR2 SYDVKM. CDR3 length equals 14 residues. V lost 8 bases and J lost 0; bases outside the gene matches: 6. Here the CDR3 DNA reads TGTGCCAGCTCCGAGACAGGGTTGAACACTGAAGCTTTCTTT. Translation gives CASSETGLNTEAFF.

This clone is a singleton in its sample. The chain recombines TRBV19 with TRBJ2-1, with a possible D match to TRBD1 (6 bases). V was trimmed by 5 bases and J by 0 bases, leaving 14 bases between them. This CDR3 has 16 residues. The germline V gene encodes CDR1 LNHDA and CDR2 SQIVND (reference sequence). The chain's CDR3 is CASSAQGLSSYNEQFF. CDR3 bases: TGTGCCAGTAGTGCTCAGGGGTTGAGCTCCTACAATGAGCAGTTCTTC.